This note documents a single TCR beta chain sequence. Its antigen is currently unknown. The sample comes from a study of T cell responses to AZD1222 COVID-19 vaccine. The study, taken as a whole, reports: Receipt of two AZD1222 doses was followed by a rise in Spike-specific TCR breadth and depth. Only a handful of AZD1222 recipients tested seropositive at baseline. White British donors predominated, females outnumbered males, and clonal diversity was possibly underestimated.

Timing groups of about 4 and about 12 weeks for second doses were pooled. The CDR3 totals 11 residues. V was cut by 3 bases and J by 2 bases, with 1 base left in between. CDR1 and CDR2 (germline): SEHNR, FQNEAQ (reference sequence). Clones were read by immunoSEQ multiplex PCR, and TCRdb kept only the in-frame ones, dropping some. This sample yields about 73,000 clones, of which 89% are seen a single time; 9% to 9.5% belongs to the top ten. The source of this sequence is an adult who received the AZD1222 COVID-19 vaccine. Source: peripheral blood, taken 28 days after the second AZD1222 dose. The chain uses TRBV7-9 and TRBJ1-2; D remains unclear. For the CDR3, the DNA is TGTGCCAGCAGCTTCAACTATGGCTACACCTTC. Its translation is CASSFNYGYTF.